The present T cell receptor beta chain was sequenced within a study of T cells after yellow fever vaccination. Looking at the study overall: Fractions with few cells were prepared using SMART-Seq v4 Ultra Low Input.

The CDR3 is 15 amino acids. The V and J ends lost 3 bases and 6 bases, in that order; junction bases with no gene match: 10. Germline-derived CDR1 and CDR2 are LGHDT and YNNKEL (reference sequence). Study results and caveats: Post-booster samples contained most primary-vaccination clones (roughly 96% CD4, around 90% CD8). Vaccine-responding clonotypes were almost all undetectable in sorted memory subsets on day 0.

UMIs were added to TCR cDNA along with a universal primer site when it was made by 5'RACE template switching. One entry per CDR3 protein results from TCRdb running MiXCR on the 5' RACE reads. The data show just over 25,000 distinct CDR3 sequences, with 5.5% seen just once and about 10% held by the top ten. This clonotype was seen repeatedly, ten times or more. The material sequenced was PBMCs, either bulk or a sorted T-cell subset (CD4+, CD8+, memory, or dextramer-sorted; not recorded which), taken 15 days after the yellow fever booster vaccination. J is TRBJ2-7 and V is TRBV3-1; 8 positions agree with TRBD1. The receptor comes from a man aged 25 to 40 who received the YFV17D yellow fever vaccine. The CDR3 coding sequence is TGTGCCAGCAGCCACGCAGGGGGCGGGTCTCCCGAGCAGTACTTC. Amino acid sequence: CASSHAGGGSPEQYF.